A selection of T cell receptor beta chains follows, all from one sample in a study of blood T cell repertoires in COVID-19. Measured with immunoSEQ multiplex PCR; TCRdb has only the in-frame clones, and not every one. The table includes under 200,000 clones, approximately 85% detected once. Sequencing input: peripheral blood. Receptors originate from a woman aged 55 to 70 with COVID-19, enrolled during active disease. Each CDR3 is given with its conserved first and last residue. D genes are given only for firm matches.

v_call,d_call,j_call,cdr3_aa
TRBV5-6,TRBD1,TRBJ1-2,CASRSPGQTHYGYTF
TRBV5-1,-,TRBJ1-5,CASSPRGGNQPQHF
TRBV6-5,-,TRBJ1-1,CASSDRGQTNTEAFF
TRBV6-1,TRBD1,TRBJ1-4,CASSARGQATTTNEKLFF
TRBV5-4,TRBD1,TRBJ1-6,CASSLGDRGNSPLHF
TRBV7-9,-,TRBJ1-2,CASSQTGANYGYTF
TRBV27,TRBD1,TRBJ1-2,CASSFQGAGGYTF
TRBV27,TRBD1,TRBJ1-5,CASSSRTGAQPQHF
TRBV10-2,TRBD1,TRBJ1-2,CASSRQGVDGYTF
TRBV2,-,TRBJ1-1,CASRREVNTEAFF
TRBV9,-,TRBJ1-5,CASSVHRPGQGYNQPQHF
TRBV5-6,-,TRBJ1-1,CASSFLGAGEDEAFF
TRBV10-2,TRBD1,TRBJ1-2,CASSGTGDYGYTF
TRBV5-5,-,TRBJ1-4,CASSPNRASWEKLFF
TRBV19,-,TRBJ1-1,CASSMVLRNTEAFF
TRBV6-1,TRBD2,TRBJ2-3,CASSELAGPTADTQYF
TRBV25-1,TRBD1,TRBJ2-1,CASRKGRGQGVNNEQFF
TRBV30,-,TRBJ1-1,CAWSPGAMNTEAFF
TRBV5-1,TRBD1,TRBJ2-1,CASRPGQGDNEQFF
TRBV11-3,TRBD2,TRBJ2-1,CASSVSGGAFNEQFF
TRBV6-1,-,TRBJ1-2,CASSVFLTDLNYGYTF
TRBV9,TRBD1,TRBJ1-2,CASSQFGQGADYGYTF
TRBV4-2,-,TRBJ2-7,CASSQVGGGSYEQYF
TRBV24-1,-,TRBJ1-1,CATTRGGNTEAFF
TRBV7-3,-,TRBJ2-1,CASSRDTLYNEQFF
TRBV9,-,TRBJ1-3,CASSVAGTSGNTIYF
TRBV11-3,-,TRBJ2-1,CASIAEGVSYNEQFF
TRBV2,TRBD1,TRBJ2-5,CASNQGAETQYF